These 31 T cell receptor beta chains were all obtained from the same sample, sequenced in a study of blood T cell repertoires in COVID-19. Clones were sequenced by immunoSEQ multiplex PCR, and TCRdb holds only the in-frame ones, with some missing. The sample lists 70,000 or so clones, approximately 84% occurring once. Sequencing input: peripheral blood. These receptors were taken from a man between 40 and 49 years old with COVID-19, enrolled during active disease.

The chain recombines TRBV5-1 with TRBJ2-3; perhaps TRBD1 as D (5 bases). Germline loops: CDR1 SGHRS, CDR2 YFSETQ. V lost 5 bases and J lost 5, with 12 bases in between. CDR3 size: 13 residues. CDR3 nucleotide sequence: TGCGCCAGCAGTGAACAGGTCGGAGATACGCAGTATTTT. This codes for CASSEQVGDTQYF.

V usage is TRBV3-1 (or the pseudogene TRBV3-2) and J usage is TRBJ1-2; D is possibly TRBD1 (6 bases). Germline CDR1 LGHDT, CDR2 YNNKEL (reference sequence). The CDR3 has 14 amino acids. V shed 2 bases and J shed 8 bases, with 15 bases lying between them. The CDR3 here is CASSQSDRRAGYTF. The CDR3 bases are TGTGCCAGCAGCCAATCTGACAGGCGTGCGGGCTACACCTTC.

The rearrangement joins TRBV30 to TRBJ2-5; TRBD2 matches at 11 bases. The CDR3 length is 16 residues. Unmatched junction bases numbered 9, after V lost 1 base and J lost 5 bases. Germline V CDR1 and CDR2: GTSNPN, SVGIG (reference sequence). The CDR3 reads CAWSGISGGAHETQYF. CDR3 coding DNA: TGTGCCTGGAGTGGGATTAGCGGGGGGGCCCACGAGACCCAGTACTTC.

The chain joins TRBV6-2 or TRBV6-3 to TRBJ1-6; D perhaps matches TRBD1 (6 bases). The V and J ends lost 8 bases and 8 bases respectively, with 16 bases between them. The CDR3 has 14 residues. Germline lookup yields CDR1 MNHEY and CDR2 SVGEGT. Here the CDR3 DNA reads TGTGCCAGCCGCCCCGGGGGGGGCGATTCACCCCTCCACTTT. Translation gives CASRPGGGDSPLHF.

V and J are TRBV7-2 and TRBJ1-4; weak D call: TRBD1 (5 bases). CDR3 length: 14 amino acids. Trimming pared 2 bases from V and 8 bases from J, leaving 12 bases between. Germline CDR1 SGHTA, CDR2 FQGNSA. The CDR3 spells CASSLSQGSEKLFF. In nucleotides, the CDR3 is TGTGCCAGCAGCTTATCCCAGGGCAGCGAAAAACTGTTTTTT.

The V call is TRBV28, the J call TRBJ2-5; 8 bases are shared with TRBD1. The CDR3 runs to 15 residues. The J segment lost 1 base and the V segment lost 4 bases, leaving 5 bases of the junction unmatched. Germline values: CDR1 MDHEN, CDR2 SYDVKM. CDR3 bases: TGTGCCAGCAGTTCGGCCGGGACAGGCCAAGAGACCCAGTACTTC. Translated: CASSSAGTGQETQYF.

V is TRBV27 and J is TRBJ2-1; TRBD2 might be the D (6 bases). CDR3 length: 12 amino acids. V was clipped by 7 bases and J by 5 bases, with 9 bases between them. Germline CDR1 is MNHEY and CDR2 is SMNVEV (reference sequence). The CDR3 DNA sequence: TGTGCCAGCAAGGGACTTAACAATGAGCAGTTCTTC. Protein sequence: CASKGLNNEQFF.

The rearrangement links TRBV5-1 to TRBJ1-4; D is perhaps TRBD1 (5 bases). The CDR3 runs 17 residues. The germline V and J ends were trimmed by 0 bases and 5 bases, with 17 bases remaining between them. Germline loops: CDR1 SGHRS, CDR2 YFSETQ. For the CDR3, the DNA is TGCGCCAGCAGCTTGGGGGGCGGACGGCCTAGAAATGAAAAACTGTTTTTT. The encoded protein is CASSLGGGRPRNEKLFF.

The chain has TRBV5-1 and TRBJ1-1; 10 bases fit TRBD1. This CDR3 has 15 residues. Germline V gene sequence: CDR1 SGHRS, CDR2 YFSETQ. V lost 2 bases and J lost 5; bases outside the gene matches: 6. The CDR3 sequence is CASSLRQGADTEAFF. CDR3 sequence (DNA): TGCGCCAGCAGCTTACGACAGGGGGCAGATACTGAAGCTTTCTTT. Full variable domain (remainder filled in from reference TRBV5-1 and TRBJ1-1): KAGVTQTPRYLIKTRGQQVTLSCSPISGHRSVSWYQQTPGQGLQFLFEYFSETQRNKGNFPGRFSGRQFSNSRSEMNVSTLELGDSALYLCASSLRQGADTEAFFGQGTRLTVV.

The chain couples TRBV6-6 to TRBJ2-1, with D possibly TRBD2 on 5 matching bases. Germline V gene sequence: CDR1 MNHNY, CDR2 SVGAGI (reference sequence). Between the trimmed V and J ends, which lost 6 bases and 0 bases, there was a span of 15 bases. The CDR3 has 16 residues. Here the CDR3 reads CASSRSGSSSYNEQFF. The DNA of the CDR3 is TGTGCCAGCAGCAGAAGCGGCAGTAGCTCCTACAATGAGCAGTTCTTC.

The chain is built from TRBV29-1 and TRBJ2-5, with 8 bases matching TRBD2. Germline-derived CDR1 and CDR2 are SQVTM and ANQGSEA. The CDR3 is made up of 15 amino acids. Trimming took 8 bases from V and 5 from J; bases not matched to a gene: 16. The CDR3 DNA is TGCAGCCTTCTCGTTCTCGGACTAGCCGGCGAGACCCAGTACTTC. This encodes CSLLVLGLAGETQYF. The whole variable domain, remainder taken from reference TRBV29-1 and TRBJ2-5, is SAVISQKPSRDICQRGTSLTIQCQVDSQVTMMFWYRQQPGQSLTLIATANQGSEATYESGFVIDKFPISRPNLTFSTLTVSNMSPEDSSIYLCSLLVLGLAGETQYFGPGTRLLVL.

Here the CDR3 reads CASSWGRGPYGYTF. The CDR3 DNA follows: TGTGCCAGCAGTTGGGGCAGGGGGCCCTATGGCTACACCTTC. The chain joins TRBV6-5 to TRBJ1-2, with 8 nucleotides matching TRBD1. The CDR3 runs to 14 residues. V was pared by 4 bases and J by 4 bases, with 5 bases of the junction left unmatched. Germline CDR1 MNHEY, CDR2 SVGAGI.

This chain uses TRBV5-1 with TRBJ2-5; perhaps TRBD2 as D (5 bases). V was cut by 5 bases and J by 4 bases, with 9 bases left in between. There are 12 residues in the CDR3. Looked up from germline, CDR1 is SGHRS and CDR2 is YFSETQ. The CDR3 loop reads CASRSSRETQYF. CDR3 nucleotides: TGCGCCAGCAGGTCTAGCAGAGAGACCCAGTACTTC.

The rearrangement joins TRBV5-1 to TRBJ2-2, with 8 bases fitting TRBD1. Germline CDR1 and CDR2: SGHRS and YFSETQ. Losses at the gene ends were 4 bases for V and 0 bases for J; bases not matched to a gene: 2. The CDR3 contains 15 residues. This CDR3 is CASSPDRANTGELFF. The CDR3 DNA is TGCGCCAGCAGCCCGGACAGGGCGAACACCGGGGAGCTGTTTTTT.

This sequence joins TRBV10-2 and TRBJ1-1; a possible D gene is TRBD1 (6 bases). Germline CDR1 is WSHSY and CDR2 is SAAADI. The CDR3 loop spans 15 amino acids. V was shortened by 2 bases and J by 7 bases, with 17 bases between the two germline ends. Written as DNA, the CDR3 is TGCGCCAGCAGTGAGAGGGGGGGTGAGGGAGGTGAAGCTTTCTTT. Amino acids: CASSERGGEGGEAFF.

The chain has TRBV10-2 and TRBJ2-1; D might be TRBD2 (5 bases). Germline CDR1 reads WSHSY; CDR2 reads SAAADI. Between the trimmed V and J ends, which lost 4 bases and 6 bases, there was a span of 7 bases. CDR3 length: 12 amino acids. The CDR3 loop reads CASSVASNEQFF. In DNA form, the CDR3 reads TGCGCCAGCAGTGTAGCGAGCAATGAGCAGTTCTTC.

The chain employs TRBV3-1 (or the pseudogene TRBV3-2) and TRBJ1-1, with D unclear. Trimming stripped 5 bases from V and 2 bases from J, with 9 bases between. CDR1 is LGHDT, CDR2 YNNKEL, per germline (reference sequence). The CDR3 sequence is 13 residues long. The DNA for the CDR3 is TGTGCCAGCAGCGGAGCAGCTAACACTGAAGCTTTCTTT. This translates into CASSGAANTEAFF.

The genes are TRBV7-9 and TRBJ1-1; 10 positions match TRBD1. CDR1 and CDR2 (germline): SEHNR, FQNEAQ (reference sequence). The CDR3 spans 15 residues. After removal of 4 bases from V and 5 bases from J, the junction contained 7 bases not matched to a gene. CDR3 residues: CASSSPGTGDTEAFF. The CDR3 DNA sequence: TGTGCCAGCAGCTCCCCCGGGACAGGGGATACTGAAGCTTTCTTT.

The V and J genes are TRBV5-4 and TRBJ2-5; weak D call: TRBD2 (6 bases). CDR3 length: 16 amino acids. With 4 bases removed from V and 2 bases from J, the gap between germline ends came to 18 bases. Germline V gives CDR1 SGHNT, CDR2 YYREEE (reference sequence). CDR3: CASSLQVSGPQETQYF. The DNA of the CDR3 is TGTGCCAGCAGCCTCCAGGTTAGCGGCCCTCAAGAGACCCAGTACTTC.

This clone was seen a handful of times. The gene calls are TRBV5-4 and TRBJ1-3; 10 bases align to TRBD1. The V gene end was trimmed by 3 bases and the J gene end by 4 bases; junction bases not matched to a gene: 4. This CDR3 comprises 15 residues. Germline values: CDR1 SGHNT, CDR2 YYREEE (reference sequence). The CDR3 loop reads CASSSGQGNGNTIYF. CDR3 coding DNA: TGTGCCAGCAGCTCGGGACAGGGGAACGGAAACACCATATATTTT. The full variable domain, rest sourced from reference TRBV5-4 and TRBJ1-3, is ETGVTQSPTHLIKTRGQQVTLRCSSQSGHNTVSWYQQALGQGPQFIFQYYREEENGRGNFPPRFSGLQFPNYSSELNVNALELDDSALYLCASSSGQGNGNTIYFGEGSWLTVV.

The CDR3 spells CASSWNPGSSYEQYF. The CDR3 DNA is TGCGCCAGCAGCTGGAATCCGGGATCTTCCTACGAGCAGTACTTC. This chain links TRBV5-1 with TRBJ2-7; weak D call: TRBD2 (5 bases). Germline V lookup: CDR1 SGHRS, CDR2 YFSETQ. Between the trimmed V and J ends, which lost 3 bases and 1 base, there was a span of 14 bases. This CDR3 is built from 15 residues.

A note on this clone: A read error may produce the germline difference seen at one junction end. V gene TRBV5-4 combines with J gene TRBJ1-5; 8 bases align to TRBD1. The CDR3 sequence is 19 residues long. Germline V gene lookup returns CDR1 SGHNT and CDR2 YYREEE (reference sequence). CDR3 nucleotide sequence: TGTGCAAGCAGCTTGGGCATACCTGACGGGACAGGTGGGACAGGGCCCCAGCATTTT. It specifies CASSLGIPDGTGGTGPQHF.

The J gene is TRBJ2-1, the V gene TRBV10-3; 8 bases are shared with TRBD2. The V segment lost 4 bases and the J segment 5 bases; nucleotides outside the gene matches: 7. Germline CDR1 reads ENHRY; CDR2 reads SYGVKD. The CDR3 is 15 amino acids. The CDR3 here is CAISGNGGVNNEQFF. As DNA, the CDR3 is TGTGCCATCAGTGGGAACGGGGGGGTAAACAATGAGCAGTTCTTC.

This clone was found a few times. The chain employs TRBV6-5 and TRBJ2-2; a weak D match, TRBD1 (6 bases). Between the trimmed V and J ends, which lost 6 bases and 7 bases, there was a span of 18 bases. Germline V lookup: CDR1 MNHEY, CDR2 SVGAGI. CDR3 size: 15 residues. For the CDR3, the DNA is TGTGCCAGCAGCCCCAGGGGTGCTGGGCTCGGGGAGCTGTTTTTT. It specifies CASSPRGAGLGELFF.

This chain connects TRBV7-2 to TRBJ1-2, with TRBD1 matching over 9 bases. Germline V gene sequence: CDR1 SGHTA, CDR2 FQGNSA. Trimming took 2 bases from V and 4 from J; bases not matched to a gene: 8. CDR3 length: 16 amino acids. CDR3 DNA sequence: TGTGCCAGCAGCTTACAGCCCGGGACAGGGAGCTATGGCTACACCTTC. It is translated as CASSLQPGTGSYGYTF.

The rearrangement uses TRBV4-2 and TRBJ2-4, with 7 bases that match TRBD1. The germline CDR1 and CDR2 sequences are LGHNA and YNFKEQ. V gave up 4 bases and J gave up 5 bases; unmatched junction bases: 8. The CDR3 is 15 residues long. This CDR3 is CASSPRQGRENIQYF. In DNA, the CDR3 is TGTGCCAGCAGCCCCCGACAGGGAAGGGAAAACATTCAGTACTTC.

The chain uses TRBV27 and TRBJ1-2; TRBD1 might be the D (5 bases). The length of the CDR3 is 15 residues. CDR1 and CDR2 from the germline V gene are MNHEY and SMNVEV (reference sequence). V was shortened by 8 bases and J by 3 bases, with 19 bases between the two germline ends. CDR3 coding DNA: TGTGCCAGCTCCTTAGGTCCGCAGACAGACTATGGCTACACCTTC. It is translated as CASSLGPQTDYGYTF.

The chain has TRBV11-3 and TRBJ2-6, with D possibly TRBD2 on 7 matching bases. Per germline, CDR1 SGHNT and CDR2 YENEEA. This CDR3 is built from 15 residues. V was clipped by 5 bases and J by 2 bases, with 10 bases between them. CDR3 coding DNA: TGTGCCAGCAGCCTGGGGGGGCCTGGGGCCAACGTCCTGACTTTC. Its translation is CASSLGGPGANVLTF.

This clone appeared a single time. The chain recombines TRBV4-2 with TRBJ2-1, with 10 bases fitting TRBD2. V was clipped by 1 base and J by 4 bases; unmatched bases: 1. CDR3 length: 15 amino acids. From germline, CDR1 is LGHNA and CDR2 YNFKEQ. CDR3 sequence: CASSQVLAGYNEQFF. The CDR3 DNA reads TGTGCCAGCAGCCAAGTACTAGCGGGATACAATGAGCAGTTCTTC.

The chain has TRBV5-1 and TRBJ2-7; D is possibly TRBD2 (5 bases). CDR1 is SGHRS and CDR2 is YFSETQ in the germline V gene. Trimming stripped 5 bases from V and 7 bases from J, with 19 bases between. This CDR3 has 14 residues. CDR3 DNA: TGCGCCAGCAGGCCAGAGGGCCTGGTGGAGGAGCAGTACTTC. Its translation is CASRPEGLVEEQYF.

The chain recombines TRBV5-1 with TRBJ1-2, with 7 positions matching TRBD1. CDR1 is SGHRS, CDR2 YFSETQ, per germline. There are 16 residues in the CDR3. Trimming took 4 bases from V and 2 from J; bases not matched to a gene: 11. In DNA, the CDR3 is TGCGCCAGCAGCGTGGTGCCAGGGGGTACAAACTATGGCTACACCTTC. The encoded protein is CASSVVPGGTNYGYTF.